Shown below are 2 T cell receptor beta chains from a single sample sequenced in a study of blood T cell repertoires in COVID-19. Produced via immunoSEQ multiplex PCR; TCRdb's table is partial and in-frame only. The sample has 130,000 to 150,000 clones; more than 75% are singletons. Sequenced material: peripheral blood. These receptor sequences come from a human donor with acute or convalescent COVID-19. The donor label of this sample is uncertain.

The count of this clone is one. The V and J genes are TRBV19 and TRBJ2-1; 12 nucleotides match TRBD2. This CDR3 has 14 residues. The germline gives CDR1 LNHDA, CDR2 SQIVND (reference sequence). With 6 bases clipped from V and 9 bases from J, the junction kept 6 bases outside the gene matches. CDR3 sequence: CASRPSGRAPEQFF. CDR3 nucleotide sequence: TGTGCCAGTAGACCTAGCGGGAGGGCCCCTGAGCAGTTCTTC.

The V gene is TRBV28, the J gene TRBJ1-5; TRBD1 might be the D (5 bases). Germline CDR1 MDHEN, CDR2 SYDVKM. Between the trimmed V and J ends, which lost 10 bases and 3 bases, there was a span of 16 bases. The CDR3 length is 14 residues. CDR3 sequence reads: CATLLAGFNQPQHF. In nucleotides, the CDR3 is TGTGCCACCCTATTGGCAGGGTTCAATCAGCCCCAGCATTTT.